This record looks at one TCR beta chain sequence and its context. Its target is unknown. The entry originates in a study of blood T cells in healthy people across ages. Whole-study results and caveats: Those diversity estimates obtained from one million T cells were thought to be underestimates. Shifts in expanded clonotypes may have been confounded by donor CMV status, which was unknown.

It was with a sample-barcoded 5' primer and a J-beta primer mix that a second PCR of roughly 7 to 12 cycles was run. At least 2.5 million CDR3-containing paired-end reads were obtained per sample. Each CDR3 protein gets one entry after TCRdb re-called the 5' RACE reads with MiXCR. The sample has 710,000 or so distinct CDR3 sequences; about a fifth are singletons. Germline lookup yields CDR1 SGHDN and CDR2 FVKESK. Trimming shortened V by 0 bases and J by 1 base, and 7 bases separated the two germline ends. The CDR3 consists of 15 residues. Isolation recovered at least 6.5 million PBMCs from every sample.

The sequenced material came from blood. The sequence was collected from a man aged 70-80 years in good health. This chain joins TRBV14 and TRBJ2-4; D is uncertain. CDR3 residues: CASSQEANAKNIQYF. The CDR3 bases are TGTGCCAGCAGCCAAGAAGCCAACGCCAAAAACATTCAGTACTTC.